This entry lists 21 T cell receptor beta chains sequenced from one sample in a study of graft-versus-host responses after intestinal transplantation. The protocol was immunoSEQ multiplex PCR, while the TCRdb copy is restricted to in-frame clones and leaves out a portion. The table has about 50,000 clones, roughly 91% seen once. Which antigens these TCRs recognize remains unknown. The source material was unstimulated CD4+ T cells sorted from spleen or lymph node cells, sampled before transplant. These receptors all come from a human donor who was the organ donor for an intestinal transplant.

The genes are TRBV19 and TRBJ2-5; 10 positions agree with TRBD2. Per the germline V gene, CDR1 is LNHDA and CDR2 is SQIVND (reference sequence). The CDR3 contains 14 residues. J lost 2 bases, V lost 8 bases, and 5 bases had no gene match. Here the CDR3 DNA reads TGTGCCAGTGCTAGCGGGAGTGGGCAAGAGACCCAGTACTTC. This translates into CASASGSGQETQYF.

The chain recombines TRBV28 with TRBJ2-7; TRBD2 matches at 8 bases. V lost 6 bases, J lost 0 bases, and 7 bases stayed unmatched. The V gene's germline CDR1 is MDHEN and CDR2 SYDVKM. The CDR3 sequence is 15 residues long. In DNA form, the CDR3 reads TGTGCCAGCAGCCCGTCGGGGGGGAGCTCCTACGAGCAGTACTTC. Translating it yields CASSPSGGSSYEQYF.

The CDR3, as DNA: TGTGCCAGTATGCTTTACAATGAGCAGTTCTTC. This codes for CASMLYNEQFF. The chain joins TRBV19 to TRBJ2-1; D uncertain. CDR3 length equals 11 residues. CDR1 and CDR2 (germline): LNHDA, SQIVND (reference sequence). The V gene lost 7 bases and the J gene lost 4 bases, with 5 bases spanning the gap.

The rearrangement uses TRBV7-2 and TRBJ2-1; 7 bases fit TRBD2. Germline assignment: CDR1 SGHTA and CDR2 FQGNSA. V trimming: 5 bases; J trimming: 5 bases; junction bases outside the gene matches: 9. CDR3 length: 15 amino acids. Written as DNA, the CDR3 is TGTGCCAGCAGCCAACTAGGGGCGGGGGACAATGAGCAGTTCTTC. It is translated as CASSQLGAGDNEQFF.

This chain joins TRBV25-1 and TRBJ2-1, with TRBD1 matching 11 bases. In germline, CDR1 is MGHDK, CDR2 SYGVNS. The CDR3 consists of 14 residues. V shed 1 base and J 9 bases; nucleotides not matched to a gene: 2. For the CDR3, the DNA is TGTGCCAGCAGTGAATTGGGACAGGGGGGTGAGCAGTTCTTC. Its protein is CASSELGQGGEQFF.

The chain has TRBV6-5 and TRBJ1-1; TRBD1 matches at 7 bases. V trimming: 6 bases; J trimming: 2 bases; junction bases outside the gene matches: 9. The CDR3 loop spans 15 amino acids. Germline CDR1 and CDR2: MNHEY and SVGAGI. DNA for the CDR3: TGTGCCAGCAGCGCTACGGGACAGCGAAACACTGAAGCTTTCTTT. It codes for CASSATGQRNTEAFF.

This sequence joins TRBV25-1 and TRBJ1-1; 8 positions agree with TRBD1. The CDR3 is 13 amino acids. Germline-derived CDR1 and CDR2 are MGHDK and SYGVNS. The junction had 4 bases not matched to a gene; V was cut back by 8 bases and J by 2 bases. The CDR3 reads CASYGQGNTEAFF. CDR3 in DNA: TGTGCCAGCTATGGACAGGGTAACACTGAAGCTTTCTTT.

This chain uses TRBV5-4 with TRBJ1-2; 7 bases line up with TRBD1. The CDR3 covers 15 residues. Germline V CDR1 and CDR2: SGHNT, YYREEE (reference sequence). The ends lost 0 bases at V and 1 base at J; junction bases unmatched: 3. In DNA form, the CDR3 reads TGTGCCAGCAGCTTGGTGGGACAGTTTAACTATGGCTACACCTTC. Amino acid sequence: CASSLVGQFNYGYTF.

This chain joins TRBV9 and TRBJ1-5, with TRBD1 identical over 7 bases. Per germline, CDR1 SGDLS and CDR2 YYNGEE. The CDR3 is 14 amino acids. V lost 3 bases, J lost 3 bases, and 3 bases stayed unmatched. CDR3 sequence: CASSAGTDNQPQHF. CDR3 coding DNA: TGTGCCAGCAGCGCAGGGACAGACAATCAGCCCCAGCATTTT. Using reference TRBV9 and TRBJ1-5 for the parts outside the CDR3, the full variable domain is DSGVTQTPKHLITATGQRVTLRCSPRSGDLSVYWYQQSLDQGLQFLIQYYNGEERAKGNILERFSAQQFPDLHSELNLSSLELGDSALYFCASSAGTDNQPQHFGDGTRLSIL.

The chain recombines TRBV6-1 with TRBJ2-1, with 11 positions matching TRBD2. This CDR3 is 15 amino acids long. The germline CDR1 and CDR2 sequences are MNHNS and SASEGT. The junction had 4 bases not matched to a gene; V was cut back by 1 base and J by 8 bases. CDR3 nucleotide sequence: TGTGCCAGCAGTGAAGGACTAGCGGGACGATATGAGCAGTTCTTC. It specifies CASSEGLAGRYEQFF.

The rearrangement uses TRBV28 and TRBJ1-2; D gene ambiguous. Germline V CDR1 and CDR2: MDHEN, SYDVKM. This CDR3 has 12 residues. Trimming took off 7 bases at V and 3 bases at J, with 9 bases between the two ends. CDR3 sequence reads: CASTDLYYGYTF. The CDR3 DNA sequence: TGTGCCAGCACGGACCTCTACTATGGCTACACCTTC.

J is TRBJ1-5 and V is TRBV28, with D uncertain. Germline V lookup: CDR1 MDHEN, CDR2 SYDVKM. The V and J ends lost 3 bases and 5 bases respectively, with 8 bases between them. The CDR3 length is 13 residues. The CDR3 spells CASSFGGHQPQHF. CDR3 bases: TGTGCCAGCAGTTTTGGAGGTCATCAGCCCCAGCATTTT.

CDR3 coding DNA: TGTGCCAGCAGTTACGGTCAGGGGGGCTACGAGCAGTACTTC. Its translation is CASSYGQGGYEQYF. This rearrangement joins TRBV6-5 to TRBJ2-7, with a possible D match to TRBD1 (7 bases). CDR1 and CDR2 (germline): MNHEY, SVGAGI. This CDR3 contains 14 residues. V was cut by 2 bases and J by 3 bases, with 11 bases left in between.

This chain connects TRBV7-2 to TRBJ1-2; D is unresolved. V was clipped by 3 bases and J by 0 bases, with 11 bases between them. The CDR3 has 15 residues. Germline CDR1 SGHTA, CDR2 FQGNSA. In nucleotides, the CDR3 is TGTGCCAGCAGCTTCGGACTGGGAGCTAACTATGGCTACACCTTC. This translates into CASSFGLGANYGYTF.

The genes are TRBV6-1 and TRBJ2-1; 8 nucleotides align to TRBD2. Germline V lookup: CDR1 MNHNS, CDR2 SASEGT. V shed 2 bases, J shed 1 base, and the junction held 1 base outside the gene matches. The CDR3 loop spans 15 amino acids. The CDR3 DNA is TGTGCCAGCAGTGAAATAGCGGGGTCCTACAATGAGCAGTTCTTC. Residues: CASSEIAGSYNEQFF.

This chain links TRBV2 with TRBJ2-2, with 12 bases matching TRBD2. This CDR3 has 15 amino acids. J lost 4 bases, V lost 4 bases, and 1 base had no gene match. Germline-derived CDR1 and CDR2 are SNHLY and FYNNEI. This CDR3 reads CASSASGRATGELFF. The CDR3 DNA sequence: TGTGCCAGCAGTGCTAGCGGGAGGGCCACCGGGGAGCTGTTTTTT.

The chain combines TRBV4-2 with TRBJ2-7; maybe TRBD2 (6 bases). The CDR3 runs to 15 residues. V was clipped by 0 bases and J by 4 bases, with 13 bases between them. Germline V lookup: CDR1 LGHNA, CDR2 YNFKEQ. CDR3 sequence (DNA): TGTGCCAGCAGCCAAGAGGTAGCGGTCCCTTACGAGCAGTACTTC. It codes for CASSQEVAVPYEQYF.

This rearrangement joins TRBV15 to TRBJ1-4; a possible D gene is TRBD1 (6 bases). The V end lost 4 bases, the J end lost 7 bases, and 19 bases lay between the germline ends. Germline V gives CDR1 LNHNV, CDR2 YYDKDF (reference sequence). CDR3 length: 16 residues. CDR3 sequence reads: CATSTGSQGGGEKLFF. The CDR3 DNA follows: TGTGCCACCAGCACCGGCTCACAGGGAGGAGGTGAAAAACTGTTTTTT.

This chain connects TRBV9 to TRBJ1-2; D gene uncertain. The CDR3 totals 14 residues. V was trimmed by 3 bases and J by 4 bases, leaving 13 bases between them. CDR1 and CDR2 (germline): SGDLS, YYNGEE. Here the CDR3 reads CASSEERDPYGYTF. The CDR3 nucleotides read TGTGCCAGCAGCGAAGAGAGGGATCCCTATGGCTACACCTTC.

This chain links TRBV9 with TRBJ2-1, with D tentatively TRBD1 (6 bases). CDR3 length equals 13 residues. The germline V gene encodes CDR1 SGDLS and CDR2 YYNGEE. Trimming pared 7 bases from V and 7 bases from J, leaving 15 bases between. Here the CDR3 reads CASSQSRGNEQFF. Here the CDR3 DNA reads TGTGCCAGCTCCCAGAGCAGGGGAAATGAGCAGTTCTTC.

This chain uses TRBV28 with TRBJ2-1, with D unclear. This CDR3 region has 17 residues. V shed 1 base and J shed 0 bases, with 13 bases lying between them. In germline, CDR1 is MDHEN, CDR2 SYDVKM. Here the CDR3 reads CASSLYLQQSSYNEQFF. In DNA form, the CDR3 reads TGTGCCAGCAGTTTATACCTACAGCAGAGCTCCTACAATGAGCAGTTCTTC.